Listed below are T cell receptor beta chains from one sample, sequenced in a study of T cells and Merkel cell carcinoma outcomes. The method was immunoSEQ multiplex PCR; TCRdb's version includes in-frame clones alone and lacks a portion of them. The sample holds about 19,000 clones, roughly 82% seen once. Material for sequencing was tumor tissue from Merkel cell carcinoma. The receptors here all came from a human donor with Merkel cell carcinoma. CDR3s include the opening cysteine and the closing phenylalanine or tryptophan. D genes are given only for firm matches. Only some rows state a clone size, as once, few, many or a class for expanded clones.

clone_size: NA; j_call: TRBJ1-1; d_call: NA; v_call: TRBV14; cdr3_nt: TGTGCCAGCAGCCAAGCGGATGGGGTTAGGGCTTTCTTT; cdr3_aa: CASSQADGVRAFF
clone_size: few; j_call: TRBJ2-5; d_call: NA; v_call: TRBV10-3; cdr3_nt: TGTGCCATCAGTCCGGGACGACGCCAAGAGACCCAGTACTTC; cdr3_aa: CAISPGRRQETQYF
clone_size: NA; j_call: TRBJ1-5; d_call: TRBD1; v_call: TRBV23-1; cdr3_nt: TGCGCCAGCAGTCTTCGGACAGGGGGCAGGCAGCCCCAGCATTTT; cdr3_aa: CASSLRTGGRQPQHF
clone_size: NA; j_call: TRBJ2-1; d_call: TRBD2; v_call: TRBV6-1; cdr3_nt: TGTGCCACACGGACTAGCTGGGTCGATGAGCAGTTCTTC; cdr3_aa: CATRTSWVDEQFF
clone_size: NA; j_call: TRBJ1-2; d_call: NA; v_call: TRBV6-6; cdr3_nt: TGTGCCAGCAGTTACCATACTCAAGTAACTAACTATAGCTACACCTTC; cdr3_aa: CASSYHTQVTNYSYTF
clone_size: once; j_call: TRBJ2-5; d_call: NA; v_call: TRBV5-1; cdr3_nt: TGCGCCAGCAGCCAGAGAGGTCAAGAGACCCAGTACTTC; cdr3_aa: CASSQRGQETQYF
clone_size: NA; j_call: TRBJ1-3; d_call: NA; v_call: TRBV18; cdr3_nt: TGTGCCAGCTCACCCGGCAGGGTCTCTGGAAACACCATATATTTT; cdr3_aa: CASSPGRVSGNTIYF
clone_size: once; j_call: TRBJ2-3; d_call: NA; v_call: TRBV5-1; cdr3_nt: TGCGCCAGCAGCTTGGCCAAAAGGGGCCGAGATACGCAGTATTTT; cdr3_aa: CASSLAKRGRDTQYF
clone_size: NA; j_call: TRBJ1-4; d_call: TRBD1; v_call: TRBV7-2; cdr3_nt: TGTGCCAGCAGCCCAGGGGACAGGGGTGTTGAAAAACTGTTTTTT; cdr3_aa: CASSPGDRGVEKLFF
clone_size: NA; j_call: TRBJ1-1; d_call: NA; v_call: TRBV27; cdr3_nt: TGTGCCAGCCTTGGATTAGGACCGAACACTGAAGCTTTCTTT; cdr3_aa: CASLGLGPNTEAFF
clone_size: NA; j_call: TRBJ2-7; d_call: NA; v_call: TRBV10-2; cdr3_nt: TGCGCCAGCAGTGAGTGGCCCCCAAAGCCCACCTACGAGCAGTACTTC; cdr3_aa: CASSEWPPKPTYEQYF
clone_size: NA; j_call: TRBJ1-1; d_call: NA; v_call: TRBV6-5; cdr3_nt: TGTGCCAGCAGTCCCCAGGGAGCTGAAGCTTTCTTT; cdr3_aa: CASSPQGAEAFF
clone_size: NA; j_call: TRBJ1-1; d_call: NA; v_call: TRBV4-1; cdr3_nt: TGCGCCAGCAGCCAAGACTTCGGACGCTTGAACACTGAAGCTTTCTTT; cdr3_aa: CASSQDFGRLNTEAFF
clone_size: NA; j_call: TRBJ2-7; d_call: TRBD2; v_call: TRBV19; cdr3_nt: TGTGCCAGTAGTTATAGCGGGAGGGCCCCCTACGAGCAGTACTTC; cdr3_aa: CASSYSGRAPYEQYF
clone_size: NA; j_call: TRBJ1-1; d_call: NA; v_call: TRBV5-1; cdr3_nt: TGCGCCAGCAGCAGATTCCGGGAAGACACTGAAGCTTTCTTT; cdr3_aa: CASSRFREDTEAFF
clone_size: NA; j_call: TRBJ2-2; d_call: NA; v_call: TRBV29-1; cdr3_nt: TGCAGCGTTGCACCGCACACCGGGGAGCTGTTTTTT; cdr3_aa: CSVAPHTGELFF
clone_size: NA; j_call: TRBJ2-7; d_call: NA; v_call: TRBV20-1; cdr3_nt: TGCAGTGCTAGTCAGTCCAGTGAGCAGTACTTC; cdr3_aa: CSASQSSEQYF
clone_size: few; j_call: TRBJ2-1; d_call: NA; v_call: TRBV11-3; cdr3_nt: TGTGCCAGCAGCCCTGTTGGGGGGTTGAGCAATGAGCAGTTCTTC; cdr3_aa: CASSPVGGLSNEQFF
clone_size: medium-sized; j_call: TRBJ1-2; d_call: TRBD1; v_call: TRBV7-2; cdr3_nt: TGTGCCAGCAGCTTGACAGGGACGGATGGCTACACCTTC; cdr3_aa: CASSLTGTDGYTF
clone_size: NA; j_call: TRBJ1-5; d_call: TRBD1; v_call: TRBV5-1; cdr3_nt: TGCGCCAGCAGCACGGGACAGCCAAATCAGCCCCAGCATTTT; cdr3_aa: CASSTGQPNQPQHF
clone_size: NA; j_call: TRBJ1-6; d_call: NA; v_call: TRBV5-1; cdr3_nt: TGCGCCAGCAGCTTGGGTCAGGGAATTTCACCCCTCCACTTT; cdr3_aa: CASSLGQGISPLHF
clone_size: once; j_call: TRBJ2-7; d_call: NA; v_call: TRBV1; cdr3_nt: TGCACCAGCAGTCGGACTTCTCAGGGGTTCTCCGAGCAGTACTTC; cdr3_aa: CTSSRTSQGFSEQYF